The rows below give T cell receptor beta chains drawn from one sample of a study of blood T cell repertoires in COVID-19. TCRdb keeps only in-frame clones here, not all; method: immunoSEQ multiplex PCR. The table includes approximately 300,000 clones, around 89% detected once. Sequencing was carried out using peripheral blood. The receptor source for this set is a man aged 25 to 40 with acute or convalescent COVID-19. Each CDR3 is given with its conserved first and last residue. A D gene is named only where the DNA matches it firmly. Expanded clones are given a class, and other clones once, few, many or no size at all.

TRBV6-6	.	TRBJ1-2	.	TGTGCCAGCAGTCAGAGATATGGCTACACCTTC	CASSQRYGYTF
TRBV6-2/TRBV6-3	TRBD2	TRBJ2-1	.	TGTGCCAGCAGTTTCTCTTCGGGGGGATTCTACAATGAGCAGTTCTTC	CASSFSSGGFYNEQFF
TRBV20-1	.	TRBJ2-1	.	TGCAGTGCTAGTAACCGGGATCACAATGAGCAGTTCTTC	CSASNRDHNEQFF
TRBV28	.	TRBJ2-3	.	TGTGCCAGCACAAAACACCGGAGTGCTACACGCACAGATACGCAGTATTTT	CASTKHRSATRTDTQYF
TRBV19	.	TRBJ1-1	.	TGTGCCAGTATCGAAAGTAGAATAAACACTGAAGCTTTCTTT	CASIESRINTEAFF
TRBV6-1	.	TRBJ1-2	.	TGTGCCAGCAGTGAAATCGGTGGCTACACCTTC	CASSEIGGYTF
TRBV6-2/TRBV6-3	TRBD2	TRBJ2-5	few	TGTGCCAGCAGTTACGCGGGAGCATCGGGGGAGACCCAGTACTTC	CASSYAGASGETQYF
TRBV18	.	TRBJ1-4	.	TGTGCCAGCTCACCAACAACTACGAGGCGGGAAAAACTGTTTTTT	CASSPTTTRREKLFF
TRBV4-2	.	TRBJ1-5	.	TGTGCCAGCAGCCATCCAGGAAATCAGCCCCAGCATTTT	CASSHPGNQPQHF
TRBV19	.	TRBJ2-2	once	TGTGCCAGTAGTATGGCCAGGGGTAGAAGTACCGGGGAGCTGTTTTTT	CASSMARGRSTGELFF
TRBV4-1	TRBD1	TRBJ2-7	once	TGCGCCAGCAGCCAGCCACAGGGGAGAAACTACGAGCAGTACTTC	CASSQPQGRNYEQYF
TRBV7-7	.	TRBJ2-2	.	TGTGCTAGCAGCTTAATAGCCGAGGGAATCGGCGGGGAGCTGTTTTTT	CASSLIAEGIGGELFF
TRBV3-1/TRBV3-2	.	TRBJ1-5	once	TGTGCCAGCAGCCCTTTCTCTGGGCGGGATAATAGCAATCAGCCCCAGCATTTT	CASSPFSGRDNSNQPQHF
TRBV27	TRBD1	TRBJ1-6	.	TGTGCCAGCAGTTTACCGGGACAGAATTCACCCCTCCACTTT	CASSLPGQNSPLHF
TRBV5-1	TRBD1	TRBJ1-1	.	TGCGCCAGCAGTTCAGGGGACAGACTGAACACTGAAGCTTTCTTT	CASSSGDRLNTEAFF
TRBV5-4	TRBD1	TRBJ1-2	few	TGTGCCAGCAGCTTGACAGGGGGCAGAGGCTACACCTTC	CASSLTGGRGYTF
TRBV30	TRBD1	TRBJ2-7	.	TGTGCCTTCACTCTGGGACAGGGGTGGAGCGAGCAGTACTTC	CAFTLGQGWSEQYF
TRBV4-1	.	TRBJ2-7	.	TGCGCCAGCAGCCTCGGGAGAGGCTACGAGCAGTACTTC	CASSLGRGYEQYF
TRBV6-5	.	TRBJ1-6	.	TGTGCCAGCAGTTACTTAAAAGCGTCTAATTCACCCCTCCACTTT	CASSYLKASNSPLHF
TRBV19	.	TRBJ2-1	once	TGTGCCAGTAGTACCCTCACAGGGAGCTCCTACAATGAGCAGTTCTTC	CASSTLTGSSYNEQFF
TRBV6-4	.	TRBJ1-2	.	TGTGCCAGCAGTCCCACCCTAGGCTATGGCTACACCTTC	CASSPTLGYGYTF
TRBV30	.	TRBJ1-1	.	TGTGCCTGGAGTGTAGGACAACTGAACACTGAAGCTTTCTTT	CAWSVGQLNTEAFF
TRBV19	TRBD1	TRBJ1-2	.	TGTGCCAGTAGTTACCAGGGGGCTAACTATGGCTACACCTTC	CASSYQGANYGYTF
TRBV3-1/TRBV3-2	.	TRBJ2-3	.	TGTGCCAGCAGCTCTCCAGGTCTCAGCACAGATACGCAGTATTTT	CASSSPGLSTDTQYF
TRBV5-1	TRBD1	TRBJ2-2	.	TGCGCCAGCAGCTTGGCTCTAATGACAGGGGCTAACACCGGGGAGCTGTTTTTT	CASSLALMTGANTGELFF
TRBV4-1	TRBD1	TRBJ2-7	.	TGCGCCAGCAGCCAGGGACAGGGGTTAACCCCCTACGAGCAGTACTTC	CASSQGQGLTPYEQYF
TRBV19	TRBD1	TRBJ1-6	.	TGTGCCAGTAGTACGCACAGGGGGGGGCCACCCCTCCACTTT	CASSTHRGGPPLHF
TRBV30	TRBD2	TRBJ2-3	.	TGTGCCTGGAGGAAAACATCTCCCGAGACTAGCGGGGGGGCGGGGATATTTCGAGATACGCAGTATTTT	CAWRKTSPETSGGAGIFRDTQYF
TRBV28	.	TRBJ1-4	.	TGTGCCAGCAGTTTCCTGAGGGCTGAAAAACTGTTTTTT	CASSFLRAEKLFF
TRBV30	TRBD1	TRBJ1-6	.	TGTGCCTGGAGCAAGGACAGGGCCCTAGCCCTCCACTTT	CAWSKDRALALHF
TRBV6-4	TRBD2	TRBJ2-3	medium-sized	TGTGCCAGCAGCCGACTAGCGGGATCGGATACGCAGTATTTT	CASSRLAGSDTQYF
TRBV6-6	.	TRBJ1-2	few	TGTGCCAGCGAAGAAACAGGCTCCTGGGATGGCTACACCTTC	CASEETGSWDGYTF
TRBV7-9	.	TRBJ1-2	.	TGTGCCAGCAACCAATGGGGGACAAGGGTCGATGGCTACACCTTC	CASNQWGTRVDGYTF
TRBV7-9	TRBD2	TRBJ2-2	.	TGTGCCAGCAGTACTAGCGGCACCGGGGAGCTGTTTTTT	CASSTSGTGELFF
TRBV2	TRBD2	TRBJ2-3	.	TGTGCCAGCAGTGAACTAGCGGTGACTCCGAGCACAGATACGCAGTATTTT	CASSELAVTPSTDTQYF
TRBV27	TRBD1	TRBJ2-1	.	TGTGCCAGCAGGCTCCGGGACAGGGGGTTGGATGAGCAGTTCTTC	CASRLRDRGLDEQFF
TRBV30	TRBD1	TRBJ1-2	.	TGTGCCTGGAGTGTCGGTTGGACAGGGGGTAAAAGTGGCTACACCTTC	CAWSVGWTGGKSGYTF
TRBV25-1	.	TRBJ1-1	once	TGTGCCAGCAGTCCCGGGCAGGGAAGAGGTGGAGCTTTCTTT	CASSPGQGRGGAFF
TRBV6-5	TRBD1	TRBJ2-7	.	TGTGCCAGCAGACCCCCGGGACAGCCAAACTACGAGCAGTACTTC	CASRPPGQPNYEQYF
TRBV9	.	TRBJ1-5	once	TGTGCCAGCAGCCTCGCCGGGGAGCGCCAGCCCCAGCATTTT	CASSLAGERQPQHF
TRBV18	.	TRBJ1-5	.	TGTGCCAGCTCACCACCTTACGGGGGGAAGAGCAATCAGCCCCAGCATTTT	CASSPPYGGKSNQPQHF
TRBV19	.	TRBJ2-7	.	TGTGCCAGTAGTATCGGTCAGGGCTACGAGCAGTACTTC	CASSIGQGYEQYF
TRBV28	TRBD1	TRBJ1-4	.	TGTGCCAGCAGTCCGGACAGGTTTAATGAAAAACTGTTTTTT	CASSPDRFNEKLFF
TRBV7-2	.	TRBJ2-1	.	TGTGCCAGCAGCTTAAAGTTTTGGAGCTCCTACAATGAGCAGTTCTTC	CASSLKFWSSYNEQFF
TRBV6-6	.	TRBJ1-4	.	TGTGCCAGCAGTTACGACAGGTTGAATGAAAAACTGTTTTTT	CASSYDRLNEKLFF
TRBV5-1	.	TRBJ2-3	.	TGCGCCAGCAGCTTCGGGGGCACAGATACGCAGTATTTT	CASSFGGTDTQYF
TRBV27	.	TRBJ1-5	.	TGTGCCAGCAATACCGCACCCGGGATCCAGCCCCAGCATTTT	CASNTAPGIQPQHF
TRBV7-9	.	TRBJ1-1	.	TGTGCCAGCAGCCCCCAGGGCACTGAAGCTTTCTTT	CASSPQGTEAFF
TRBV5-5	.	TRBJ2-7	.	TGTGCCAGCAGCTTCCGGAGCTCCTACGAGCAGTACTTC	CASSFRSSYEQYF
TRBV3-1/TRBV3-2	TRBD1	TRBJ2-3	.	TGTGCCAGCAGCCTCAGCCCGGGACAGGGTTTCACAGATACGCAGTATTTT	CASSLSPGQGFTDTQYF
TRBV5-4	.	TRBJ1-2	.	TGTGCCAACAGCTTAGGAGGGGCGGTCTATGGCTACACCTTC	CANSLGGAVYGYTF
TRBV2	TRBD1	TRBJ1-2	.	TGTGCCAGCAGAAGACAGGGAACGGATGGCTACACCTTC	CASRRQGTDGYTF
TRBV28	TRBD1	TRBJ1-1	.	TGTGCCAGCATTCCTCGGGACAGGTCGTTCACTGAAGCTTTCTTT	CASIPRDRSFTEAFF
TRBV3-1/TRBV3-2	TRBD1	TRBJ1-1	.	TGTGCCAGCAGCCAAGAGACAGGGGGAAGGAACACTGAAGCTTTCTTT	CASSQETGGRNTEAFF